The 13 T cell receptor beta chains in this list originate from one sample, sequenced in a study of T-cell reconstitution after alpha-beta-depleted transplantation in children. TCRbeta library preparation incorporated unique molecular identifiers. TCRdb redid the calling of the PCR reads with MiXCR, one entry per CDR3 protein. The sample contains approximately 250,000 distinct CDR3 sequences, around 25% of which appear only once. Sequenced material: PBMCs, taken before TCRalphabeta/CD19-depleted stem cell transplant. These receptors all stem from a girl aged 2 to 10 with Fanconi anemia, due to receive a stem cell transplant.

This clonotype was seen ten or more times. The chain has TRBV29-1 and TRBJ2-3, with 8 positions matching TRBD2. V lost 6 bases, J lost 2 bases, and 4 bases stayed unmatched. This CDR3 is 13 amino acids long. Germline CDR1 and CDR2: SQVTM and ANQGSEA. Here the CDR3 DNA reads TGCAGCGTAAGCGGGAGTGTCACAGATACGCAGTATTTT. Protein sequence: CSVSGSVTDTQYF.

This clonotype was observed many times. The gene calls are TRBV29-1 and TRBJ2-1; D gene ambiguous. Germline assignment: CDR1 SQVTM and CDR2 ANQGSEA. The CDR3 spans 13 residues. Between the trimmed V and J ends, which lost 7 bases and 15 bases, there was a span of 25 bases. DNA of the CDR3: TGCAGCGCAACCCCCGGGCGCACTCTTCCCCGGTTCTTC. Encoded protein: CSATPGRTLPRFF.

There are a few counts of this clonotype. The chain links TRBV18 to TRBJ2-7, with TRBD1 matching over 11 bases. V lost 3 bases to trimming and J lost 5 bases; unmatched junction nucleotides: 3. CDR3 size: 14 residues. Germline-derived CDR1 and CDR2 are KGHSH and LQKENI. CDR3 bases: TGTGCCAGCTCACCCGGACAGGGGGCGCACGAGCAGTACTTC. This sequence encodes CASSPGQGAHEQYF.

The J gene is TRBJ2-1, the V gene TRBV9; 8 nucleotides align to TRBD2. Looked up from germline, CDR1 is SGDLS and CDR2 is YYNGEE. The CDR3 extends over 15 amino acids. V gave up 1 base and J gave up 8 bases; unmatched junction bases: 8. The CDR3 DNA reads as TGTGCCAGCAGCGTATTAGGGACTAGGAGCTATGAGCAGTTCTTC. This codes for CASSVLGTRSYEQFF. Together with reference TRBV9 and TRBJ2-1, the CDR3 gives the full variable domain: DSGVTQTPKHLITATGQRVTLRCSPRSGDLSVYWYQQSLDQGLQFLIQYYNGEERAKGNILERFSAQQFPDLHSELNLSSLELGDSALYFCASSVLGTRSYEQFFGPGTRLTVL.

V and J are TRBV28 and TRBJ2-6; tentative D call: TRBD1 (6 bases). Trimming left V 4 bases short and J 0 bases short, with 13 bases between. Looked up from germline, CDR1 is MDHEN and CDR2 is SYDVKM. The CDR3 is 17 amino acids. The CDR3, as DNA: TGTGCCAGCAGTTGGCAGGGGCTTCCCTCTGGGGCCAACGTCCTGACTTTC. It is translated as CASSWQGLPSGANVLTF.

In its sample, this clonotype was seen a few times. J is TRBJ1-2 and V is TRBV7-9; 8 nucleotides match TRBD1. J lost 6 bases, V lost 5 bases, and 14 bases had no gene match. Germline lookup yields CDR1 SEHNR and CDR2 FQNEAQ (reference sequence). This CDR3 contains 16 residues. This CDR3 is CASSAPGRTGKDGYTF. As DNA, the CDR3 is TGTGCCAGCAGCGCCCCTGGTAGGACAGGGAAGGATGGCTACACCTTC.

This chain joins TRBV7-6 and TRBJ2-1, with 11 nucleotides matching TRBD2. CDR1 is SGHVS and CDR2 is FNYEAQ in the germline V gene. The CDR3 runs 15 residues. Trimming took 5 bases from V and 12 from J; bases not matched to a gene: 12. CDR3 amino acids: CASSPLAGDDYGQFF. CDR3 bases: TGTGCCAGCAGCCCACTAGCGGGAGATGATTACGGGCAGTTCTTC.

This sequence joins TRBV7-3 and TRBJ2-1; D is perhaps TRBD1 (6 bases). Trimming pared 0 bases from V and 0 bases from J, leaving 18 bases between. Germline values: CDR1 SGHTA, CDR2 FQGTGA. The CDR3 has 19 amino acids. As DNA, the CDR3 is TGTGCCAGCAGCTTAACCACCAGTATGGGGGCCTTCTCCTACAATGAGCAGTTCTTC. This encodes CASSLTTSMGAFSYNEQFF.

V and J are TRBV7-3 and TRBJ2-1; D possibly corresponds to TRBD1 (5 bases). Germline CDR1 is SGHTA and CDR2 is FQGTGA. V was clipped by 6 bases and J by 0 bases, with 18 bases between them. The CDR3 loop spans 17 amino acids. The CDR3 loop is CASSSTVGSSSYNEQFF. CDR3 nucleotide sequence: TGTGCCAGCAGTTCGACAGTGGGCTCTAGCTCCTACAATGAGCAGTTCTTC. Drawing the rest from reference TRBV7-3 and TRBJ2-1, the complete variable domain is GAGVSQTPSNKVTEKGKYVELRCDPISGHTALYWYRQSLGQGPEFLIYFQGTGAADDSGLPNDRFFAVRPEGSVSTLKIQRTERGDSAVYLCASSSTVGSSSYNEQFFGPGTRLTVL.

A word on this clonotype: Possible read error: a much larger clone is one base away. This chain joins TRBV7-9 and TRBJ2-4, with 7 bases fitting TRBD1. The germline V gene encodes CDR1 SEHNR and CDR2 FQNEAQ (reference sequence). The CDR3 extends over 14 amino acids. CDR3 nucleotides: TGTGCCAGCAGCTCACAGGGGACCAAATACATTCAGTACTTC. Encoded protein: CASSSQGTKYIQYF.

This clonotype was detected many times. V gene TRBV2 combines with J gene TRBJ2-3, with 8 nucleotides matching TRBD1. The CDR3 contains 15 residues. Germline CDR1 SNHLY, CDR2 FYNNEI. V shed 5 bases and J 2 bases; nucleotides not matched to a gene: 6. The CDR3 DNA sequence: TGTGCCAGCAGTAGGGACAGGACTATCACAGATACGCAGTATTTT. It codes for CASSRDRTITDTQYF.

Ten or more counts support this clonotype. The chain is built from TRBV12-3 or TRBV12-4 and TRBJ2-1; D is tentatively TRBD1 or TRBD2 (5 bases each). V gave up 1 base and J gave up 3 bases, with 13 bases separating them. This CDR3 is built from 16 residues. The DNA of the CDR3 is TGTGCCAGCAGTTTAGAAGAGGGGTTCTTCTACAATGAGCAGTTCTTC. It codes for CASSLEEGFFYNEQFF.

The genes are TRBV25-1 and TRBJ2-6, with D unclear. CDR1 is MGHDK and CDR2 is SYGVNS in the germline V gene. The germline V and J ends were trimmed by 3 bases and 3 bases, with 9 bases remaining between them. The CDR3 spans 15 residues. CDR3 loop: CASSDRTGGANVLTF. The CDR3, as DNA: TGTGCCAGCAGTGATCGTACTGGTGGGGCCAACGTCCTGACTTTC.